A selection of T cell receptor beta chains follows, all from one sample in a study of blood T cell repertoires in COVID-19. The protocol was immunoSEQ multiplex PCR, while the TCRdb copy is restricted to in-frame clones and leaves out a portion. The table lists fewer than 130,000 clones, around nine tenths of them singletons. The specimen sequenced was peripheral blood. These receptors came from a human donor in a cohort sampled during active COVID-19. Each CDR3 is given with its conserved first and last residue. The D gene is left open where the match is weak. Expanded clones are given a class, and other clones once, few, many or no size at all.

D gene	V gene	J gene	clone size	CDR3 length	CDR3 DNA	CDR3 protein
.	TRBV28	TRBJ2-7	.	14	TGTGCCAGCAGTTTTGTAGCCAGCTCCTACGAGCAGTACTTC	CASSFVASSYEQYF
.	TRBV10-3	TRBJ2-2	.	15	TGTGCCATCAGTGCTAATCGCGCGAACACCGGGGAGCTGTTTTTT	CAISANRANTGELFF
.	TRBV4-3	TRBJ2-7	few	14	TGCGCCAGCAGCCGAAGACTGAAAAGCCCCGAGCAGTACTTC	CASSRRLKSPEQYF
.	TRBV6-4	TRBJ2-2	many	13	TGTGCCAGCAGTGTGGACATCACCGGGGAGCTGTTTTTT	CASSVDITGELFF
.	TRBV6-5	TRBJ2-7	.	15	TGTGCCAGCGCCAATCAATTGGACAGAGTCTACGAGCAGTACTTC	CASANQLDRVYEQYF
.	TRBV18	TRBJ2-4	.	14	TGTGCCAGCTCACCAGAACAGAAAAAAACCCCGGCGTACTTC	CASSPEQKKTPAYF
.	TRBV5-1	TRBJ2-2	.	15	TGCGCCAGCAGCCCCGGCGGAGTGCGTGATGGGGAGCTGTTTTTT	CASSPGGVRDGELFF
.	TRBV7-4	TRBJ1-5	.	15	TGTGCCAGCAGCTTAGCGCGGTTGGCCTATCAGCCCCAGCATTTT	CASSLARLAYQPQHF
.	TRBV10-3	TRBJ2-2	once	13	TGTGCCACCCGAGGGCCGTACACCGGGGAGCTGTTTTTT	CATRGPYTGELFF
.	TRBV5-1	TRBJ1-4	.	16	TGCGCCAGCAGCTTGGGCTCCCCAGGAGGGCGCGAAAAACTGTTTTTT	CASSLGSPGGREKLFF
TRBD1	TRBV28	TRBJ1-2	.	14	TGTGCCAGCAGCGGGACAGGGGGCAGCTATGGCTACACCTTC	CASSGTGGSYGYTF
TRBD1	TRBV5-1	TRBJ1-4	.	16	TGCGCCAGCAGCTTGTTCCCGACAGGGGCTAATGAAAAACTGTTTTTT	CASSLFPTGANEKLFF
TRBD1	TRBV5-4	TRBJ2-1	.	16	TGTGCCAGCAGCTCCCGAGGGACAGGGGTCTACAATGAGCAGTTCTTC	CASSSRGTGVYNEQFF